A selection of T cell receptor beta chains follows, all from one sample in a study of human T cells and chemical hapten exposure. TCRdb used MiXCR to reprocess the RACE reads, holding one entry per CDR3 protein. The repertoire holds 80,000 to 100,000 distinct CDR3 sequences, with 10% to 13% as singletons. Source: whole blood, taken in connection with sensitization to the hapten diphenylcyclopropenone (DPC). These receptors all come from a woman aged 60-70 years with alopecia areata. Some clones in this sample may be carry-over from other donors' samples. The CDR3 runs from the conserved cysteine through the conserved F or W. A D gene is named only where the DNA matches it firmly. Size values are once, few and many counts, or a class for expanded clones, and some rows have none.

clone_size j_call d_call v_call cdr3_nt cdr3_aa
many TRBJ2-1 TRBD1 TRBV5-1 TGCGCCAGCAGCCATGGACAGGATTACAATGAGCAGTTCTTC CASSHGQDYNEQFF
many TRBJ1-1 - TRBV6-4 TGTGCCAGCAGTGTAAGTGCTCAGAACACTGAAGCTTTCTTT CASSVSAQNTEAFF
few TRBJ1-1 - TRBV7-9 TGTGCCAGCAGCTTAGGTTTCACGACTACTAGCTTCATGAACACTGAAGCTTTCTTT CASSLGFTTTSFMNTEAFF
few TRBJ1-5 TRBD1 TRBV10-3 TGTGCCACGGAGACAGGGGAGGATCAGCCCCAGCATTTT CATETGEDQPQHF
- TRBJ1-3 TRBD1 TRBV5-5 TGTGCCAGCAGCTTAACAGGGGACTCTGGAAACACCATATATTTT CASSLTGDSGNTIYF
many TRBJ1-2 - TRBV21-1 TGTGCCAGCACCCCTGCGGGGATAGACTATGGCTACACCTTC CASTPAGIDYGYTF
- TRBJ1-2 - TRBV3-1 TGTGCCACCGCGAGGACAGAGAACTATGGCTACACCTTC CATARTENYGYTF
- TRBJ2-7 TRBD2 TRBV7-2 TGTGCCAGCAGCCCTGCCTCCGGGACTAGCGGCTCCTACGAGCAGTACTTC CASSPASGTSGSYEQYF
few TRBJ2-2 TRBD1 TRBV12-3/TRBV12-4 TGTGCCAGCAGTTTAAGGACAGGGAGCACCGGGGAGCTGTTTTTT CASSLRTGSTGELFF
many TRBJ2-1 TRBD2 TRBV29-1 TGCAGCGTCGAAGAAAATTATAGCGGGGGGGCCGGTGAGCAGTTCTTC CSVEENYSGGAGEQFF
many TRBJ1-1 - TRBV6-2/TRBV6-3 TGTGCCAGCCACCGCGGGAGGACTGAAGCTTTCTTT CASHRGRTEAFF
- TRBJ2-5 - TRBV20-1 TGCAGTGCTGTAGCGCGCCGGGGGACCCAGTACTTC CSAVARRGTQYF
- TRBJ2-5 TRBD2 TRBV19 TGTGCCACCGGGAGGGCGCAAGAGACCCAGTACTTC CATGRAQETQYF
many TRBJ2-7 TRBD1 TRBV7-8 TGTGCCAGCAGCTTAATATCTAAGACAGGGCCATCTTACGAGCAGTACTTC CASSLISKTGPSYEQYF
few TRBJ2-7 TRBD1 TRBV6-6 TGTGCCCGTATGGGACAGATGAACTACGAGCAGTACTTC CARMGQMNYEQYF
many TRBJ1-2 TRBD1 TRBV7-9 TGTGCCAGCAGTCCAGGACAGGGGGCTAACTATGGCTACACCTTC CASSPGQGANYGYTF
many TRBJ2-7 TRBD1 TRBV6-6 TGTGCCAGCAGTTACTCGGGGACAGGGTCCTACGAGCAGTACTTC CASSYSGTGSYEQYF
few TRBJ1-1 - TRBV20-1 TGCAGTGCCCAGGACCCTCGGGGGAACACTGAAGCTTTCTTT CSAQDPRGNTEAFF